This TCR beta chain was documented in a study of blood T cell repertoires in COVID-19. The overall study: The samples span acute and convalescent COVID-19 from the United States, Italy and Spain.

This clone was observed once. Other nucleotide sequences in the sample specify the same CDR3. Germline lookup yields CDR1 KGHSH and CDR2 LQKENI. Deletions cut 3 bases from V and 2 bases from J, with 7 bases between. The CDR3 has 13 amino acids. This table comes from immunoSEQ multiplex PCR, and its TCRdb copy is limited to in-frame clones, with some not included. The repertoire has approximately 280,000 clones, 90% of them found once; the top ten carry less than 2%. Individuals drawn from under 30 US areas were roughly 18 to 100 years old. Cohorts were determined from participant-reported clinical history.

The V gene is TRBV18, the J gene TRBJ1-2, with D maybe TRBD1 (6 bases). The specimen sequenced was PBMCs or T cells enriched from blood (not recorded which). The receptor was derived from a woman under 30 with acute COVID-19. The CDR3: CASSPDRNYGYTF. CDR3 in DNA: TGTGCCAGCTCACCCGACAGGAACTATGGCTACACCTTC.